This passage covers 31 T cell receptor beta chains from one sample sequenced in a study of CD8 T cells in Susac syndrome. With random hexamers, about 0.45 to 1 ug RNA was reverse transcribed. MiXCR, applied by TCRdb to the immunoSEQ multiplex PCR reads, yields one record per CDR3 protein. The sample holds approximately 190,000 distinct CDR3 sequences, approximately 94% seen once. Source material: CD4+ T cells from PBMCs. Receptors were obtained from a human donor in good health.

J is TRBJ1-5 and V is TRBV21-1; the DNA was not compared with TRBD1, the D call given in the table. TRBV21-1 has pseudogene status. The CDR3 extends over 18 amino acids. Here the CDR3 DNA reads TGTGCCAGCAGCACCCTTAGGACAGGGCGAAACTCAAATCAGCCCCAGCATTTT. Residues: CASSTLRTGRNSNQPQHF.

The rearrangement joins TRBV12-3 or TRBV12-4 to TRBJ2-1, with 7 positions matching TRBD1. The CDR3 consists of 15 residues. V lost 3 bases and J lost 5; bases outside the gene matches: 7. CDR3 sequence: CASSFLTGNDNEQFF. The DNA of the CDR3 is TGTGCCAGCAGTTTTCTGACAGGGAACGACAATGAGCAGTTCTTC.

V usage is TRBV4-1 and J usage is TRBJ2-2; TRBD2 matches at 10 bases. The germline V gene encodes CDR1 MGHRA and CDR2 YSYEKL. The CDR3 runs 18 residues. The J segment lost 0 bases and the V segment lost 3 bases, leaving 7 bases of the junction unmatched. This chain's CDR3 is CASSHRTSGDANTGELFF. CDR3 in DNA: TGCGCCAGCAGCCATAGGACTAGCGGTGACGCGAACACCGGGGAGCTGTTTTTT.

This clonotype was seen only a few times. The J gene is TRBJ1-6, the V gene TRBV5-1; D is ambiguous. The CDR3 contains 14 residues. The V and J ends lost 0 bases and 12 bases respectively, with 13 bases between them. CDR1 SGHRS and CDR2 YFSETQ come from the germline V gene. The CDR3 protein is CASSLDTALGPLHF. As DNA, the CDR3 is TGCGCCAGCAGCTTGGACACGGCCCTTGGACCCCTCCACTTT.

The CDR3 here is CASSLEVDTGELFF. As DNA, the CDR3 is TGTGCCAGCAGCCTGGAAGTCGACACCGGGGAGCTGTTTTTT. The chain uses TRBV21-1 and TRBJ2-2. TRBV21-1 is assigned pseudogene status. This CDR3 has 14 residues.

J is TRBJ2-7 and V is TRBV12-3 or TRBV12-4; D is perhaps TRBD1 or TRBD2 (5 bases each). Trimming removed 3 bases at V and 3 bases at J, with 12 bases between. The CDR3 extends over 14 amino acids. The CDR3 sequence: CASSLEAGNYEQYF. The CDR3 nucleotides are TGTGCCAGCAGTTTGGAGGCAGGGAACTACGAGCAGTACTTC.

The chain links TRBV30 to TRBJ2-4; TRBD1 matches 11 bases. This CDR3 is built from 15 residues. V lost 0 bases to trimming and J lost 7 bases; unmatched junction nucleotides: 5. Germline CDR1 is GTSNPN and CDR2 is SVGIG (reference sequence). This CDR3 is CAWSVGGTGGNIQYF. In nucleotides, the CDR3 is TGTGCCTGGAGTGTAGGAGGGACAGGGGGGAACATTCAGTACTTC.

The J gene is TRBJ2-6, the V gene TRBV4-1, with D unresolved. There are 15 residues in the CDR3. The ends were cut back, 4 bases at V and 1 base at J, with 8 bases in the middle. CDR1 is MGHRA and CDR2 is YSYEKL in the germline V gene. The CDR3 DNA reads as TGCGCCAGCAGCCTGTACTATTCTGGGGCCAACGTCCTGACTTTC. Translation gives CASSLYYSGANVLTF.

This clonotype was recorded once. J is TRBJ1-1 and V is TRBV29-1, with 8 bases aligning to TRBD1. J lost 4 bases, V lost 5 bases, and 6 bases had no gene match. The length of the CDR3 is 13 residues. Per germline, CDR1 SQVTM and CDR2 ANQGSEA. The CDR3 DNA sequence: TGCAGCGTTTCTCAGGGGGCTAGCACTGAAGCTTTCTTT. Protein: CSVSQGASTEAFF.

J is TRBJ1-6 and V is TRBV12-3 or TRBV12-4, with D maybe TRBD1 (6 bases). Trimming pared 5 bases from V and 0 bases from J, leaving 26 bases between. This CDR3 region has 21 residues. The CDR3 sequence is CASSPMPPGTPRSSYNSPLHF. CDR3 bases: TGTGCCAGCAGTCCCATGCCCCCCGGGACACCAAGGAGCTCCTATAATTCACCCCTCCACTTT.

The chain carries TRBV29-1 and TRBJ1-2; no clear D. Germline V gene lookup returns CDR1 SQVTM and CDR2 ANQGSEA. This CDR3 has 11 amino acids. The V and J ends lost 4 bases and 5 bases respectively, with 8 bases between them. CDR3 sequence: CSVAPEYGYTF. DNA for the CDR3: TGCAGCGTTGCCCCTGAGTATGGCTACACCTTC.

This sequence joins TRBV4-3 and TRBJ2-3; 7 positions match TRBD1. J was trimmed by 5 bases and V by 1 base; bases with no gene match: 3. From germline, CDR1 is LGHNA and CDR2 YSLEER. CDR3 length equals 14 residues. CDR3 loop: CASSQGQGVDTQYF. In nucleotides, the CDR3 is TGCGCCAGCAGCCAAGGACAGGGCGTAGATACGCAGTATTTT.

This CDR3 reads CASKRQGVTGELFF. The CDR3 bases are TGTGCCAGCAAACGACAGGGGGTCACCGGGGAGCTGTTTTTT. V is TRBV6-5 and J is TRBJ2-2; TRBD1 matches 9 bases. Trimming took 7 bases from V and 4 from J; bases not matched to a gene: 4. The V gene's germline CDR1 is MNHEY and CDR2 SVGAGI. This CDR3 has 14 residues.

This chain joins TRBV19 and TRBJ2-1, with D unresolved. The germline gives CDR1 LNHDA, CDR2 SQIVND (reference sequence). Trimming left V 3 bases short and J 0 bases short, with 12 bases between. The CDR3 runs to 16 residues. This chain's CDR3 is CASSMGASHSYNEQFF. The CDR3 DNA is TGTGCCAGTAGTATGGGTGCGTCCCACTCCTACAATGAGCAGTTCTTC. Full variable domain (outside the CDR3, taken from reference TRBV19 and TRBJ2-1): DGGITQSPKYLFRKEGQNVTLSCEQNLNHDAMYWYRQDPGQGLRLIYYSQIVNDFQKGDIAEGYSVSREKKESFPLTVTSAQKNPTAFYLCASSMGASHSYNEQFFGPGTRLTVL.

The chain combines TRBV12-3 or TRBV12-4 with TRBJ1-1; maybe TRBD1 (5 bases). This CDR3 is 11 amino acids long. Trimming removed 0 bases from V and 14 bases from J, with 10 bases in between. The DNA of the CDR3 is TGTGCCAGCAGTTTAGCGGGGGGTGCATTCTTT. Translating it yields CASSLAGGAFF.

The rearrangement joins TRBV15 to TRBJ1-5; D ambiguous. V was trimmed by 1 base and J by 2 bases, leaving 6 bases between them. CDR3 length: 14 amino acids. Germline CDR1 LNHNV, CDR2 YYDKDF (reference sequence). The CDR3 reads CATSRVGRNQPQHF. CDR3 DNA sequence: TGTGCCACCAGCAGAGTTGGCCGCAATCAGCCCCAGCATTTT. The full variable domain, its missing parts supplied by reference TRBV15 and TRBJ1-5, is DAMVIQNPRYQVTQFGKPVTLSCSQTLNHNVMYWYQQKSSQAPKLLFHYYDKDFNNEADTPDNFQSRRPNTSFCFLDIRSPGLGDTAMYLCATSRVGRNQPQHFGDGTRLSIL.

The chain links TRBV27 to TRBJ2-7, with D possibly being TRBD1 (5 bases). The CDR3 runs to 13 residues. Germline V gene data show CDR1 as MNHEY and CDR2 as SMNVEV (reference sequence). V lost 6 bases to trimming and J lost 3 bases, with 12 bases between them. The CDR3, as DNA: TGTGCCAGCAGGGCCCAGGGTAGCTACGAGCAGTACGTC. It codes for CASRAQGSYEQYV.

This clonotype was picked up one time. Germline is not matched at one junction end, which may reflect a read error. The chain recombines TRBV29-1 with TRBJ2-1, with 7 bases identical to TRBD1. The germline CDR1 and CDR2 sequences are SQVTM and ANQGSEA. The CDR3 extends over 11 amino acids. CDR3 DNA: TGCAGCGTCTCGGGACAGTCGGTCATTCTCTTC. Its protein is CSVSGQSVILF.

The V call is TRBV27, the J call TRBJ2-5, with D unresolved. The CDR3 is 14 residues long. Trimming took off 5 bases at V and 0 bases at J, with 10 bases between the two ends. From germline, CDR1 is MNHEY and CDR2 SMNVEV (reference sequence). CDR3 nucleotide sequence: TGTGCCAGCAGTCGGGTTGGGGACCAAGAGACCCAGTACTTC. This codes for CASSRVGDQETQYF.

This clonotype was observed a single time. The chain is built from TRBV7-2 and TRBJ2-3; 8 bases are shared with TRBD2. The CDR3 has 19 residues. CDR1 SGHTA and CDR2 FQGNSA come from the germline V gene. J gave up 0 bases and V 4 bases, and 15 bases lay outside the gene matches. The CDR3 region has the DNA TGTGCCAGCAGCTCTCGAGGGAGCGGGGGTTCCTCTAGCACAGATACGCAGTATTTT. Residues: CASSSRGSGGSSSTDTQYF. Full variable domain (rest looked up from reference TRBV7-2 and TRBJ2-3): GAGVSQSPSNKVTEKGKDVELRCDPISGHTALYWYRQSLGQGLEFLIYFQGNSAPDKSGLPSDRFSAERTGGSVSTLTIQRTQQEDSAVYLCASSSRGSGGSSSTDTQYFGPGTRLTVL.

V gene TRBV28 combines with J gene TRBJ1-6; maybe TRBD1 (5 bases). The length of the CDR3 is 14 residues. Per germline, CDR1 MDHEN and CDR2 SYDVKM. V lost 7 bases, J lost 5 bases, and 12 bases lay in between. The CDR3 DNA sequence: TGTGCCAGCATCTCTGGGGCCCATAATTCACCCCTCCACTTT. This encodes CASISGAHNSPLHF.

This rearrangement joins TRBV11-2 to TRBJ2-7; 10 positions match TRBD2. The CDR3 covers 16 residues. In germline, CDR1 is SGHAT, CDR2 FQNNGV. Trimming at V came to 4 bases and at J to 8 bases, leaving 14 bases not matched to a gene. The CDR3 DNA reads TGTGCCAGCAGCTCATTGAGCGGGGGGGCCGTCAAAAAGCAGTACTTC. It specifies CASSSLSGGAVKKQYF.

V and J are TRBV27 and TRBJ2-7, with D maybe TRBD1 (5 bases). The CDR3 covers 16 residues. In germline, CDR1 is MNHEY, CDR2 SMNVEV (reference sequence). The V gene lost 1 base and the J gene lost 3 bases, with 16 bases spanning the gap. The CDR3 DNA sequence: TGTGCCAGCAGTTTATGGCAGGGCATAGGGGTCTACGAGCAGTACTTC. Amino acid sequence: CASSLWQGIGVYEQYF.

This chain links TRBV5-6 with TRBJ2-1, with TRBD1 identical over 9 bases. Trimming removed 6 bases from V and 8 bases from J; junction bases left unmatched: 12. The CDR3 runs 15 residues. Germline CDR1 is SGHDT and CDR2 is YYEEEE. For the CDR3, the DNA is TGTGCCAGCACCGAGACAGGGGGAGCGATCGATGAGCAGTTCTTC. This gives the protein CASTETGGAIDEQFF.

The chain carries TRBV5-8 and TRBJ1-1, with a weak D call TRBD1 (5 bases). Trimming left V 4 bases short and J 4 bases short, with 17 bases between. From germline, CDR1 is SGHTS and CDR2 YDEGEE. The CDR3 length is 15 residues. The DNA for the CDR3 is TGTGCCAGCAGCCGACTAAAACGGGGGAGCACTGAAGCTTTCTTT. Translating gives CASSRLKRGSTEAFF.

The chain is built from TRBV28 and TRBJ1-4; D perhaps matches TRBD1 (5 bases). The CDR3 totals 14 residues. The V gene's germline CDR1 is MDHEN and CDR2 SYDVKM. Between the trimmed V and J ends, which lost 5 bases and 3 bases, there was a span of 10 bases. CDR3 nucleotide sequence: TGTGCCAGCAGTCCGAACAGGCCTAATGAAAAACTGTTTTTT. It yields the protein CASSPNRPNEKLFF.

This clonotype appeared once. The genes are TRBV5-6 and TRBJ1-5; TRBD1 matches at 9 bases. The trim removed 3 bases at V and 14 bases at J, leaving 6 bases unmatched. Germline CDR1 SGHDT, CDR2 YYEEEE. The CDR3 is 12 residues long. CDR3 sequence (DNA): TGTGCCAGCAGCTCAGGGACAGGGCGAGAGCATTTT. Translated: CASSSGTGREHF. The full variable domain, with the rest looked up from reference TRBV5-6 and TRBJ1-5, is DAGVTQSPTHLIKTRGQQVTLRCSPKSGHDTVSWYQQALGQGPQFIFQYYEEEERQRGNFPDRFSGHQFPNYSSELNVNALLLGDSALYLCASSSGTGREHFGDGTRLSIL.

The genes are TRBV9 and TRBJ1-6; D gene uncertain. V lost 4 bases, J lost 5 bases, and 13 bases lay in between. CDR1 and CDR2 (germline): SGDLS, YYNGEE. This CDR3 is built from 15 residues. The CDR3 coding sequence is TGTGCCAGCAGCCTCACGGGCGGACATAATTCACCCCTCCACTTT. Its protein product is CASSLTGGHNSPLHF.

This chain joins TRBV27 and TRBJ2-7; tentatively, D is TRBD1 or TRBD2 (6 bases each). The CDR3 runs to 14 residues. V was cut by 6 bases and J by 6 bases, with 18 bases left in between. CDR1 and CDR2 from the germline V gene are MNHEY and SMNVEV (reference sequence). Here the CDR3 DNA reads TGTGCCAGCAGGCCCGGGGGTAAAGGGGGCGAGCAGTACTTC. Translation gives CASRPGGKGGEQYF.

The V and J genes are TRBV7-2 and TRBJ2-5; 7 bases agree with TRBD1. J gave up 1 base and V 5 bases, and 4 bases lay outside the gene matches. Germline V CDR1 and CDR2: SGHTA, FQGNSA. The CDR3 is made up of 14 amino acids. This chain's CDR3 is CASSPDRVQETQYF. The CDR3 region has the DNA TGTGCCAGCAGCCCCGACAGGGTCCAAGAGACCCAGTACTTC. Looking up the rest from reference TRBV7-2 and TRBJ2-5 gives the full variable domain: GAGVSQSPSNKVTEKGKDVELRCDPISGHTALYWYRQSLGQGLEFLIYFQGNSAPDKSGLPSDRFSAERTGGSVSTLTIQRTQQEDSAVYLCASSPDRVQETQYFGPGTRLLVL.

The V and J genes are TRBV9 and TRBJ2-7, with D possibly called TRBD1 or TRBD2 (5 bases each). The V gene's germline CDR1 is SGDLS and CDR2 YYNGEE. Trimming stripped 4 bases from V and 3 bases from J, with 20 bases between. The CDR3 length is 16 residues. CDR3 protein: CASSPQAQGAVYEQYF. CDR3 nucleotide sequence: TGTGCCAGCAGCCCCCAAGCTCAGGGAGCTGTCTACGAGCAGTACTTC.